This TCR beta chain was identified during a study of OX40 agonist ivuxolimab in advanced cancers. With 0 bases clipped from V and 9 bases from J, the junction kept 5 bases outside the gene matches. The length of the CDR3 is 13 residues. Germline V gene data show CDR1 as MNHEY and CDR2 as SVGAGI. Here immunoSEQ multiplex PCR was the method, and the copy in TCRdb shows in-frame clones only, minus some. Altogether roughly 70,000 clones are present, more than 70% being singletons, with the ten largest covering 0.5% to 0.6%. On this clone: No antigen is known for it.

Study conclusions and caveats: Relative to CD4+ cells, CD8+ T cells on average had more expanded clones.

V usage is TRBV6-5 and J usage is TRBJ2-7; 7 nucleotides agree with TRBD1. The clonotype was recovered from an adult with an advanced solid tumor such as melanoma, head and neck, liver or kidney cancer. The starting material was CD4+ or CD8+ T cells sorted from blood, obtained in a trial of the OX40 agonist ivuxolimab. CDR3 sequence (DNA): TGTGCCAGCAGTTACTCCGTACAGGGGAGGCAGTACTTC. Translating gives CASSYSVQGRQYF.